This passage covers 5 T cell receptor beta chains from one sample sequenced in a study of cytomegalovirus exposure and HLA in healthy donors. The PCR made use of 60 Vbeta and 13 Jbeta primers. Only in-frame clones appear in the TCRdb table, and some are missing; sequencing was by immunoSEQ multiplex PCR. In the table there are some 150,000 clones, around 83% of which are singletons. The material sequenced was PBMCs. The receptors stem from a man in his forties in good health and CMV-seropositive.

Comments on this clone: The junction departs from germline at one end; a sequencing error may be responsible. The V call is TRBV18, the J call TRBJ2-1; TRBD2 might be the D (5 bases). The CDR3 length is 15 residues. The germline CDR1 and CDR2 sequences are KGHSH and LQKENI. The CDR3 protein is CASSPLVGVRNEQFF. The CDR3 DNA sequence: TGTGCCAGCTCGCCACTAGTCGGGGTGAGAAATGAGCAGTTCTTC.

The V and J genes are TRBV5-1 and TRBJ2-7; 12 nucleotides agree with TRBD2. CDR3 length: 16 amino acids. V lost 0 bases, J lost 4 bases, and 5 bases stayed unmatched. Germline V gene lookup returns CDR1 SGHRS and CDR2 YFSETQ. The CDR3 nucleotides read TGCGCCAGCAGCTTGGCGACTAGCGGGAGTAATTACGAGCAGTACTTC. It is translated as CASSLATSGSNYEQYF.

The chain uses TRBV7-2 and TRBJ2-5; no clear D gene. The germline V gene has CDR1 SGHTA and CDR2 FQGNSA. This CDR3 is 11 amino acids long. V gave up 5 bases and J gave up 3 bases, with 4 bases separating them. This CDR3 reads CASSSKETQYF. In nucleotides, the CDR3 is TGTGCCAGCAGCAGCAAAGAGACCCAGTACTTC.

The V gene is TRBV7-2, the J gene TRBJ1-1; 12 bases fit TRBD1. The CDR3 runs 16 residues. Germline V gene lookup returns CDR1 SGHTA and CDR2 FQGNSA. V dropped 5 bases and J dropped 4; count of bases not matched to a gene: 8. The CDR3 region is CASSPGTGGPPTEAFF. CDR3 nucleotides: TGTGCCAGCAGCCCCGGGACAGGGGGCCCGCCCACTGAAGCTTTCTTT.

V usage is TRBV2 and J usage is TRBJ2-4; TRBD1 agrees at 11 bases. Germline CDR1 reads SNHLY; CDR2 reads FYNNEI. The J segment lost 7 bases and the V segment lost 6 bases, leaving 5 bases of the junction unmatched. The CDR3 is 14 amino acids. The CDR3 nucleotides are TGTGCCAGCAGCGACGGACAGGGGGCGAACATTCAGTACTTC. Its translation is CASSDGQGANIQYF.